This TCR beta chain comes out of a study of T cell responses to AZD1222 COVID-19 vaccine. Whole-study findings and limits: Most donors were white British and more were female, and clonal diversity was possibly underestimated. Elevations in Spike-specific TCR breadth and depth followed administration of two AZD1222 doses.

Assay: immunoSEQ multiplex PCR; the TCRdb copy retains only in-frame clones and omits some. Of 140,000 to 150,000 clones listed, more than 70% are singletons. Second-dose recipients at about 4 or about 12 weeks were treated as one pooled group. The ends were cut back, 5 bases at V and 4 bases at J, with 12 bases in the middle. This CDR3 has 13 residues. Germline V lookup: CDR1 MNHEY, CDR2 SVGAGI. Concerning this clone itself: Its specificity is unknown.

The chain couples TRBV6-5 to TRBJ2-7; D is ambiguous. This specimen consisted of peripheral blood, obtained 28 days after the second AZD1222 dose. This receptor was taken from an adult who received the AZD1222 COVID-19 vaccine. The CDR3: CASSHAVLYEQYF. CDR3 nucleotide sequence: TGTGCCAGCAGTCACGCGGTGTTGTACGAGCAGTACTTC.